Listed below are T cell receptor beta chains from one sample, sequenced in a study of shared clonotypes between healthy human individuals. Clones were read by immunoSEQ multiplex PCR, and TCRdb kept only the in-frame ones, dropping some. This repertoire shows around 690,000 clones, about 90% found once; its top ten account for 34%. The sample was memory CD8+ T cells from PBMCs. These receptors originate from a man aged 18 to 29 in good health. Some clones in this sample may be carry-over from other donors' samples. CDR3s include the opening cysteine and the closing phenylalanine or tryptophan. The D gene is left open where the match is weak. Expanded clones get a size class; other rows say once, few or many, or leave the size out.

clone_size: NA
j_call: TRBJ2-2
v_call: TRBV7-9
d_call: TRBD2
cdr3_nt: TGTGCCAGCAGCTCTATAGGACTAGCAGAGACCGGGGAGCTGTTTTTT
cdr3_aa: CASSSIGLAETGELFF

clone_size: NA
j_call: TRBJ1-5
v_call: TRBV2
d_call: TRBD1
cdr3_nt: TGTGCCAGCAGTGGGTCCCCCACAGGGGAGGATTTCCTTTATAGCAATCAGCCCCAGCATTTT
cdr3_aa: CASSGSPTGEDFLYSNQPQHF

clone_size: NA
j_call: TRBJ2-5
v_call: TRBV20-1
d_call: NA
cdr3_nt: TGCAGTGCTGTCCGGGGAGAGACCCAGTACTTC
cdr3_aa: CSAVRGETQYF

clone_size: NA
j_call: TRBJ1-2
v_call: TRBV27
d_call: NA
cdr3_nt: TGTGCCAGCAGTTTATCGCGGGGATCTGGCTACACCTTC
cdr3_aa: CASSLSRGSGYTF

clone_size: NA
j_call: TRBJ2-3
v_call: TRBV11-3
d_call: TRBD2
cdr3_nt: TGTGCCAGCAGCTTAGGGCGGGAGGGCCTGACAGATACGCAGTATTTT
cdr3_aa: CASSLGREGLTDTQYF

clone_size: NA
j_call: TRBJ2-7
v_call: TRBV27
d_call: TRBD2
cdr3_nt: TGTGCCAGCGCCCCGGGGGGATCCTTTTCCGAGCAGTACTTC
cdr3_aa: CASAPGGSFSEQYF

clone_size: NA
j_call: TRBJ2-7
v_call: TRBV28
d_call: TRBD2
cdr3_nt: TGTGCCAGCAGCCCCCCGGGACTAGCGGGAGGAGGGCAGTACTTC
cdr3_aa: CASSPPGLAGGGQYF

clone_size: NA
j_call: TRBJ2-2
v_call: TRBV10-2
d_call: TRBD2
cdr3_nt: TGCGCCAGGCTAGCGGCGAACACCGGGGAGCTGTTTTTT
cdr3_aa: CARLAANTGELFF

clone_size: NA
j_call: TRBJ2-3
v_call: TRBV10-3
d_call: NA
cdr3_nt: TGTGCCATCAGTGACTTGTCAGGGGGGACAGATACGCAGTATTTT
cdr3_aa: CAISDLSGGTDTQYF

clone_size: NA
j_call: TRBJ2-7
v_call: TRBV5-1
d_call: NA
cdr3_nt: TGCGCCAGCAGCCCCACGGGGGGCGTCTATCTCTCGTGGGAGCAGTACTTC
cdr3_aa: CASSPTGGVYLSWEQYF

clone_size: NA
j_call: TRBJ2-7
v_call: TRBV27
d_call: TRBD2
cdr3_nt: TGTGCCAGCAGTTTATCAGGCAGGGGACTAGCGGGGGGCGAGCAGTACTTC
cdr3_aa: CASSLSGRGLAGGEQYF

clone_size: NA
j_call: TRBJ2-7
v_call: TRBV6-5
d_call: TRBD1
cdr3_nt: TGTGCCAGCAGTTACGATGTAGGGGGCGCGGGCTACGAGCAGTACTTC
cdr3_aa: CASSYDVGGAGYEQYF

clone_size: NA
j_call: TRBJ2-5
v_call: TRBV5-4
d_call: NA
cdr3_nt: TGTGCCAGCAGTTATGACATTCAAGAGACCCAGTACTTC
cdr3_aa: CASSYDIQETQYF

clone_size: NA
j_call: TRBJ2-7
v_call: TRBV29-1
d_call: TRBD1
cdr3_nt: TGCAGCGCCTGGGACAGGGGGCACGAGCAGTACTTC
cdr3_aa: CSAWDRGHEQYF

clone_size: NA
j_call: TRBJ2-1
v_call: TRBV27
d_call: NA
cdr3_nt: TGTGCCAGCAGTTTCTCAACGGGAAATGAGCAGTTCTTC
cdr3_aa: CASSFSTGNEQFF

clone_size: NA
j_call: TRBJ2-2
v_call: TRBV10-1
d_call: NA
cdr3_nt: TGCGCCAGCAGTGACCGGGACTCCCTCCCTCCCGGGGAGCTGTTTTTT
cdr3_aa: CASSDRDSLPPGELFF

clone_size: NA
j_call: TRBJ2-3
v_call: TRBV9
d_call: NA
cdr3_nt: TGTGCCAGCAGCGTAGGACAGACTAGCACAGATACGCAGTATTTT
cdr3_aa: CASSVGQTSTDTQYF

clone_size: NA
j_call: TRBJ2-7
v_call: TRBV7-6
d_call: TRBD1
cdr3_nt: TGTGCCAGCAGCCCCGGGACAGCACTTTACGAGCAGTACTTC
cdr3_aa: CASSPGTALYEQYF

clone_size: NA
j_call: TRBJ2-1
v_call: TRBV19
d_call: TRBD2
cdr3_nt: TGTGCCAGTAGTATAGGGGCACTAGCGGGCTACAATGAGCAGTTCTTC
cdr3_aa: CASSIGALAGYNEQFF

clone_size: NA
j_call: TRBJ2-7
v_call: TRBV29-1
d_call: TRBD2
cdr3_nt: TGCAGCGGATTAGCGGGTGCCTCCTACGAGCAGTACTTC
cdr3_aa: CSGLAGASYEQYF

clone_size: NA
j_call: TRBJ2-7
v_call: TRBV15
d_call: TRBD1
cdr3_nt: TGTGCCACCAGCGTAGAGTGGACAGGGCCCGACGAGCAGTACTTC
cdr3_aa: CATSVEWTGPDEQYF

clone_size: NA
j_call: TRBJ2-3
v_call: TRBV5-4
d_call: NA
cdr3_nt: TGTGCCAGCAGCTCGGAATCTAGCACAGATACGCAGTATTTT
cdr3_aa: CASSSESSTDTQYF

clone_size: NA
j_call: TRBJ1-2
v_call: TRBV7-2
d_call: NA
cdr3_nt: TGTGCCAGCAGCTTAGGGCTGACAGAAAGTAGCTATGGCTACACCTTC
cdr3_aa: CASSLGLTESSYGYTF

clone_size: many
j_call: TRBJ2-2
v_call: TRBV27
d_call: NA
cdr3_nt: TGTGCCAGCAGTTTTGGCCCGGGTCGGCACACCGGGGAGCTGTTTTTT
cdr3_aa: CASSFGPGRHTGELFF

clone_size: NA
j_call: TRBJ1-4
v_call: TRBV5-8
d_call: NA
cdr3_nt: TGTGCCAGCAGCCCCGCCGGGGGATTGAGGACTAATGAAAAACTGTTTTTT
cdr3_aa: CASSPAGGLRTNEKLFF

clone_size: once
j_call: TRBJ2-7
v_call: TRBV27
d_call: TRBD1
cdr3_nt: TGTGCCAGCAGTTTTCGGGACAGGACTCTCGAGCAGTACTTC
cdr3_aa: CASSFRDRTLEQYF

clone_size: NA
j_call: TRBJ1-1
v_call: TRBV4-2
d_call: NA
cdr3_nt: TGTGCCAGCAGCCAAGGACACGGGCGTGAAGCTTTCTTT
cdr3_aa: CASSQGHGREAFF

clone_size: NA
j_call: TRBJ2-3
v_call: TRBV9
d_call: NA
cdr3_nt: TGTGCCAGCAGCGTAGGGTCCAGGACAGATACGCAGTATTTT
cdr3_aa: CASSVGSRTDTQYF

clone_size: NA
j_call: TRBJ2-2
v_call: TRBV19
d_call: TRBD2
cdr3_nt: TGTGCCAGTAGTATGGGACTAGGGAACCGGGAGCTGTTTTTT
cdr3_aa: CASSMGLGNRELFF

clone_size: NA
j_call: TRBJ2-1
v_call: TRBV4-1
d_call: TRBD2
cdr3_nt: TGCGCCAGCAGCCAAGGAGCGGGAGGGCCTTTGAATGAGCAGTTCTTC
cdr3_aa: CASSQGAGGPLNEQFF

clone_size: NA
j_call: TRBJ2-2
v_call: TRBV7-8
d_call: TRBD2
cdr3_nt: TGTGCCAGCAGCGCGACTAGCGTCGCGAACACCGGGGAGCTGTTTTTT
cdr3_aa: CASSATSVANTGELFF

clone_size: NA
j_call: TRBJ2-5
v_call: TRBV9
d_call: TRBD2
cdr3_nt: TGTGCCAGCAGCACTCGACTAGCGGGAGGGCCAACGTACTTC
cdr3_aa: CASSTRLAGGPTYF

clone_size: NA
j_call: TRBJ2-1
v_call: TRBV6-5
d_call: NA
cdr3_nt: TGTGCCAGCCTCTCCAACAGGGACAATGAGCAGTTCTTC
cdr3_aa: CASLSNRDNEQFF

clone_size: NA
j_call: TRBJ2-1
v_call: TRBV11-2
d_call: TRBD2
cdr3_nt: TGTGCCAGCAGTGGGGGACTAGCGGGAGGGTACTACAATGAGCAGTTCTTC
cdr3_aa: CASSGGLAGGYYNEQFF

clone_size: NA
j_call: TRBJ2-3
v_call: TRBV19
d_call: NA
cdr3_nt: TGTGCCAGTCGGTTGGGGGATGGTCTCACAGATACGCAGTATTTT
cdr3_aa: CASRLGDGLTDTQYF

clone_size: many
j_call: TRBJ2-1
v_call: TRBV28
d_call: TRBD1
cdr3_nt: TGTGCCAGCAGAACCAGGGACAGGGGTAATTGGTTGGAGCAGTTCTTC
cdr3_aa: CASRTRDRGNWLEQFF

clone_size: once
j_call: TRBJ2-2
v_call: TRBV19
d_call: TRBD2
cdr3_nt: TGTGCCAGTAGTATAGATGGGGAGGGTTCGACCGGGGAGCTGTTTTTT
cdr3_aa: CASSIDGEGSTGELFF

clone_size: NA
j_call: TRBJ1-1
v_call: TRBV27
d_call: NA
cdr3_nt: TGTGCCAGCAGTTTATCTGGATACTCTGAAGCTTTCTTT
cdr3_aa: CASSLSGYSEAFF

clone_size: NA
j_call: TRBJ1-2
v_call: TRBV4-3
d_call: NA
cdr3_nt: TGCGCCAGCAGCCCTGGCGCGGAGTTTCGGTATGGCTACACCTTC
cdr3_aa: CASSPGAEFRYGYTF

clone_size: NA
j_call: TRBJ2-7
v_call: TRBV10-3
d_call: TRBD2
cdr3_nt: TGTGCCATCGGGGGGGGAGGGATTGAGCAGTACTTC
cdr3_aa: CAIGGGGIEQYF

clone_size: NA
j_call: TRBJ1-4
v_call: TRBV4-1
d_call: NA
cdr3_nt: TGCGCCAGCAGCCTCCGTCCGGGACCCGGCGGAACTAATGAAAAACTGTTTTTT
cdr3_aa: CASSLRPGPGGTNEKLFF

clone_size: NA
j_call: TRBJ2-7
v_call: TRBV7-9
d_call: NA
cdr3_nt: TGTGCCAGCAGCTTATTTCCCAGGAGCTCCTACGAGCAGTACTTC
cdr3_aa: CASSLFPRSSYEQYF

clone_size: NA
j_call: TRBJ2-7
v_call: TRBV6-5
d_call: NA
cdr3_nt: TGTGCCAGCACTCCCCCCGGGAGCTCCTACGAGCAGTACTTC
cdr3_aa: CASTPPGSSYEQYF

clone_size: once
j_call: TRBJ2-3
v_call: TRBV10-3
d_call: NA
cdr3_nt: TGTGCCATCAGTGAGTCTGCGTGGAGCACAGATACGCAGTATTTT
cdr3_aa: CAISESAWSTDTQYF

clone_size: once
j_call: TRBJ1-4
v_call: TRBV27
d_call: NA
cdr3_nt: TGTGCCAGCAGTTTAGTGGGGGCCAGACGAGTTGAAAAACTGTTTTTT
cdr3_aa: CASSLVGARRVEKLFF

clone_size: NA
j_call: TRBJ2-1
v_call: TRBV5-6
d_call: NA
cdr3_nt: TGTGCCAGCAGCTTCGGGACGGCGTACAATGAGCAGTTCTTC
cdr3_aa: CASSFGTAYNEQFF

clone_size: NA
j_call: TRBJ2-2
v_call: TRBV13
d_call: TRBD1
cdr3_nt: TGTGCCAGCAGCTCACTGGGTCCCCGACAGGGGGCTTACACCGGGGAGCTGTTTTTT
cdr3_aa: CASSSLGPRQGAYTGELFF

clone_size: NA
j_call: TRBJ2-7
v_call: TRBV11-2
d_call: TRBD2
cdr3_nt: TGTGCCAGCAGGCCTCCGGGACTAGCGGTAGTGTACGAGCAGTACTTC
cdr3_aa: CASRPPGLAVVYEQYF